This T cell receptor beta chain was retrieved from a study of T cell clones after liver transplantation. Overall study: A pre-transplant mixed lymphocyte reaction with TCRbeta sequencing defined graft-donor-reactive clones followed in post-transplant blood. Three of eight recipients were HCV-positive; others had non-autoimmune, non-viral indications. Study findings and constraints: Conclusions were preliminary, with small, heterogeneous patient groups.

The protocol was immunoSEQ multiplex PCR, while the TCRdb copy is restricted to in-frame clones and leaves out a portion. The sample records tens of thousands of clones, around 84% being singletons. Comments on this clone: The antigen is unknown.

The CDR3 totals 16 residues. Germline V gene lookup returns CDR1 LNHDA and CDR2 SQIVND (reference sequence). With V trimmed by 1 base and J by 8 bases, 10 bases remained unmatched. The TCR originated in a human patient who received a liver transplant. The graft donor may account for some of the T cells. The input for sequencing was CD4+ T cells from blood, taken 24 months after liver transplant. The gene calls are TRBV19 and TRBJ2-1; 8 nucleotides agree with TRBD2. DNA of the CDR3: TGTGCCAGTAGTATAGCGGGACTAGGAAGTTTCGATGAGCAGTTCTTC. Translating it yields CASSIAGLGSFDEQFF.